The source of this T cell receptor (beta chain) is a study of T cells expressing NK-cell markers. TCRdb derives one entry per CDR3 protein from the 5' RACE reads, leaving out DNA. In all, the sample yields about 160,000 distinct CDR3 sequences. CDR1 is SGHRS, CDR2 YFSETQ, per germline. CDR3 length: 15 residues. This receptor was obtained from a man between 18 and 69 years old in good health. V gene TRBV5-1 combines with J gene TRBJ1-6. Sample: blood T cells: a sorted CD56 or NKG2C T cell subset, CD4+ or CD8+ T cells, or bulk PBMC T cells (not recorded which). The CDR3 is CASSSDGGTASPLHF.